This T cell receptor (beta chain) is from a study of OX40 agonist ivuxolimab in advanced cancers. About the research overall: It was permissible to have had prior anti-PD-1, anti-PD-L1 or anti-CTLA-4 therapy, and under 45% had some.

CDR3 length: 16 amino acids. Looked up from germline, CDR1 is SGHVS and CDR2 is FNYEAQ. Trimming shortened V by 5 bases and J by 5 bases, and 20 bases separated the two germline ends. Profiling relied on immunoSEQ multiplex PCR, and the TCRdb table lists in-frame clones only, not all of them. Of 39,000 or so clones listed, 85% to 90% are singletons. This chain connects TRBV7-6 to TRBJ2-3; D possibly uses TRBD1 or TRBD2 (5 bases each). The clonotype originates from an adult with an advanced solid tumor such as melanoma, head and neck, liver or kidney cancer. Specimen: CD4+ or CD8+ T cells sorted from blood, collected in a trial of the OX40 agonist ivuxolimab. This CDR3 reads CASSKPPGPNRDTQYF. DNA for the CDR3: TGTGCCAGCAGCAAACCTCCGGGACCCAACCGAGATACGCAGTATTTT.